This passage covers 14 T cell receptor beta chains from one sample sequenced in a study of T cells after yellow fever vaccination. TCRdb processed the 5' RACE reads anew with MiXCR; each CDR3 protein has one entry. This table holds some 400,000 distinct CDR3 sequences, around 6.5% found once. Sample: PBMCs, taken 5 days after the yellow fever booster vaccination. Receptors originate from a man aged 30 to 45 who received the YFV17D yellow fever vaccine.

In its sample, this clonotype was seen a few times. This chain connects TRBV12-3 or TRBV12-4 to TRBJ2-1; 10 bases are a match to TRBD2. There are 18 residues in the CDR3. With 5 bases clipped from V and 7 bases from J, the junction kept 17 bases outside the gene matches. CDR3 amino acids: CASSLEAGGPSSANEQFF. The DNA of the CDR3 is TGTGCCAGCAGTCTGGAAGCGGGAGGGCCCAGTAGTGCGAATGAGCAGTTCTTC.

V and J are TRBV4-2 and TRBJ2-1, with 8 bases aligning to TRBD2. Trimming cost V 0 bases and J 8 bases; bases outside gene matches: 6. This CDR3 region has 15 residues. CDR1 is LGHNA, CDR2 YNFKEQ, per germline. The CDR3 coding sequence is TGTGCCAGCAGCCAAGACAGCGGGAGCCCCTATGAGCAGTTCTTC. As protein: CASSQDSGSPYEQFF.

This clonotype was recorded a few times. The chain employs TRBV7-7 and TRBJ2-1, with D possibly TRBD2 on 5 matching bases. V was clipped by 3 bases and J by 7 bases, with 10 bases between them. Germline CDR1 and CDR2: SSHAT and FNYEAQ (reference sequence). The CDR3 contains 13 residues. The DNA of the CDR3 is TGTGCCAGCAGCTTGATGTCGGGAAATGAGCAGTTCTTC. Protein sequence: CASSLMSGNEQFF.

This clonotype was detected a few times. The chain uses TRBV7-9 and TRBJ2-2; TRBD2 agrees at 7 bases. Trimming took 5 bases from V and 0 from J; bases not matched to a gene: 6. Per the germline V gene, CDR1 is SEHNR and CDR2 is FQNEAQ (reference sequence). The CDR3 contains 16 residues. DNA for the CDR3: TGTGCCAGCAGCACATCTAGCGGCTCGAACACCGGGGAGCTGTTTTTT. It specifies CASSTSSGSNTGELFF.

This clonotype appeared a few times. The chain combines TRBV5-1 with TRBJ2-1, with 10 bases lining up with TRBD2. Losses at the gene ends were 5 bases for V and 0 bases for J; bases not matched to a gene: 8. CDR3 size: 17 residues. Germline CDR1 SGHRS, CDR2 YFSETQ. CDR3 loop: CASSSRTSGPSYNEQFF. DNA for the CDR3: TGCGCCAGCAGTTCCAGGACTAGCGGCCCCTCCTACAATGAGCAGTTCTTC.

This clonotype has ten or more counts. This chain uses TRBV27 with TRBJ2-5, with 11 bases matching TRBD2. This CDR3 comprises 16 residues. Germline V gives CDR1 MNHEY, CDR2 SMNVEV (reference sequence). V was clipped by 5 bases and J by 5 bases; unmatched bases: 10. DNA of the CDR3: TGTGCCAGCAGTACAAGACGGACTAGCGGGCGCGAGACCCAGTACTTC. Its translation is CASSTRRTSGRETQYF.

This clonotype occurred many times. CDR3 amino acids: CSVEGTGVTGELFF. The CDR3 DNA is TGCAGCGTTGAGGGGACGGGAGTTACCGGGGAGCTGTTTTTT. The chain combines TRBV29-1 with TRBJ2-2; D might be TRBD2 (6 bases). In germline, CDR1 is SQVTM, CDR2 ANQGSEA. V gave up 3 bases and J gave up 5 bases, with 13 bases separating them. CDR3 size: 14 residues.

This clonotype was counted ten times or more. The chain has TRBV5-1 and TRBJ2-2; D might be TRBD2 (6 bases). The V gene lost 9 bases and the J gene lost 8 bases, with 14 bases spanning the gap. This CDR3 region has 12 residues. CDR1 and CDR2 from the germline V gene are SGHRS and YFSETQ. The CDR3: CATRDSAGELFF. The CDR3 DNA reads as TGCGCCACCAGGGACTCTGCTGGGGAGCTGTTTTTT.

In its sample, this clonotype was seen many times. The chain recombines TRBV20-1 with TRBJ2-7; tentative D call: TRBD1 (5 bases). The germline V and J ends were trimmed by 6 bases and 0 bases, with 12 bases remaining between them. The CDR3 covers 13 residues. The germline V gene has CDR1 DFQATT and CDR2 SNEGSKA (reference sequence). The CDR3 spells CSAPRGPSYEQYF. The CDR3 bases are TGCAGTGCCCCAAGGGGCCCCTCCTACGAGCAGTACTTC.

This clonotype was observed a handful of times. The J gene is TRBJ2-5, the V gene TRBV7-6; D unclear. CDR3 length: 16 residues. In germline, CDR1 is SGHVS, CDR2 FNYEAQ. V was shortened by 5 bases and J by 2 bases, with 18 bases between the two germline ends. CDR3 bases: TGTGCCAGCAGCGCCGGCTCCAGAGACATTCAAGAGACCCAGTACTTC. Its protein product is CASSAGSRDIQETQYF.

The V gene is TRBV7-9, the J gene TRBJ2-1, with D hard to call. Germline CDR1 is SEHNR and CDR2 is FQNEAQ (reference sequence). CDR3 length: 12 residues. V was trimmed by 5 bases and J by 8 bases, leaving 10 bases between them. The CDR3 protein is CASSPRAYEQFF. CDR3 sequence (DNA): TGTGCCAGCAGCCCCCGCGCCTATGAGCAGTTCTTC.

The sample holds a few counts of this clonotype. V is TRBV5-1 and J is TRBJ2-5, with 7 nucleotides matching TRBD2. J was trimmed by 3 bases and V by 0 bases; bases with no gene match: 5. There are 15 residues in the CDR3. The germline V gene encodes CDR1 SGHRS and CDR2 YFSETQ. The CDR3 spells CASSLDGGGEETQYF. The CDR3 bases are TGCGCCAGCAGCTTGGATGGGGGAGGGGAAGAGACCCAGTACTTC. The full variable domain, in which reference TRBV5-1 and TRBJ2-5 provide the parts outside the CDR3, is KAGVTQTPRYLIKTRGQQVTLSCSPISGHRSVSWYQQTPGQGLQFLFEYFSETQRNKGNFPGRFSGRQFSNSRSEMNVSTLELGDSALYLCASSLDGGGEETQYFGPGTRLLVL.

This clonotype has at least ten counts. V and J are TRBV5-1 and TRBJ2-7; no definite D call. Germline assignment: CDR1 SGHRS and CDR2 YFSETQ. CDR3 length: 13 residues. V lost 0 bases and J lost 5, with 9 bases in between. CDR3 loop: CASSLEALHEQYF. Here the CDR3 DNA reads TGCGCCAGCAGCTTGGAGGCTCTCCACGAGCAGTACTTC.

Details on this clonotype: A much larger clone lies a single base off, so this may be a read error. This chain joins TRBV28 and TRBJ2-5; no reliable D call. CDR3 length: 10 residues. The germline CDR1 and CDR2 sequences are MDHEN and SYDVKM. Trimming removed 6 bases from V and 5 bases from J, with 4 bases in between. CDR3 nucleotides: TGTGCCAGCAGCCACGAGACCCAGTACTTC. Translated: CASSHETQYF.